Listed below are T cell receptor beta chains from one sample, sequenced in a study of sequential checkpoint blockade in melanoma. Assay: immunoSEQ multiplex PCR; the TCRdb copy retains only in-frame clones and omits some. The sample shows around 18,000 clones, 55% to 75% of them seen only once. This material consisted of CD8+ T cells sorted from blood (inferred from file names), taken from a patient given nivolumab and ipilimumab in sequence. These receptors were taken from a human donor with melanoma. CDR3s include the opening cysteine and the closing phenylalanine or tryptophan. A D gene is named only where the DNA matches it firmly. Some rows have no size entry. The others give once, few or many, or a class for an expanded clone.

TRBJ1-6 . . TRBV6-1 CASSAGSGGLSYNSPLHF TGTGCCAGCAGTGCCGGAAGCGGGGGACTCTCCTATAATTCACCCCTCCACTTT
TRBJ2-1 TRBD2 . TRBV7-9 CASSGTSGSSYNEQFF TGTGCCAGCAGTGGGACTAGCGGGAGCTCCTACAATGAGCAGTTCTTC
TRBJ2-7 . . TRBV28 CASTGTFGASYEQYF TGTGCCAGCACAGGGACATTCGGTGCCTCCTACGAGCAGTACTTC
TRBJ2-1 . . TRBV7-3 CASSFQQGNEQFF TGTGCCAGCAGCTTTCAACAGGGTAATGAGCAGTTCTTC
TRBJ2-2 . . TRBV28 CASSLLVLPWGDTGELFF TGTGCCAGCAGTTTACTTGTCCTACCCTGGGGGGACACCGGGGAGCTGTTTTTT
TRBJ1-2 . . TRBV19 CASSSTGLYGYTF TGTGCCAGTAGCTCGACAGGACTCTATGGCTACACCTTC
TRBJ1-5 TRBD1 . TRBV28 CASSLVRSRTGGLSNQPQHF TGTGCCAGCAGTTTAGTACGGTCCAGGACAGGGGGGTTAAGCAATCAGCCCCAGCATTTT
TRBJ1-2 . medium-sized TRBV19 CASSFHRGAYTF TGTGCCAGTAGTTTCCACCGTGGAGCCTACACCTTC
TRBJ2-1 TRBD2 . TRBV6-1 CASSSLAGEGNEQFF TGTGCCAGCAGTTCTCTAGCGGGGGAGGGGAATGAGCAGTTCTTC
TRBJ1-6 . once TRBV28 CASSDVRDNSPLHF TGTGCCAGCAGCGATGTGCGGGATAATTCACCCCTCCACTTT
TRBJ2-7 . . TRBV4-3 CASSQMTGYEQYF TGCGCCAGCAGCCAGATGACAGGCTACGAGCAGTACTTC
TRBJ1-1 TRBD1 . TRBV5-6 CASSPGTGGGTEAFF TGTGCCAGCAGCCCCGGGACAGGGGGGGGCACTGAAGCTTTCTTT
TRBJ2-7 TRBD2 . TRBV29-1 CSVVGTSGYEQYF TGCAGCGTTGTGGGGACTAGCGGGTACGAGCAGTACTTC